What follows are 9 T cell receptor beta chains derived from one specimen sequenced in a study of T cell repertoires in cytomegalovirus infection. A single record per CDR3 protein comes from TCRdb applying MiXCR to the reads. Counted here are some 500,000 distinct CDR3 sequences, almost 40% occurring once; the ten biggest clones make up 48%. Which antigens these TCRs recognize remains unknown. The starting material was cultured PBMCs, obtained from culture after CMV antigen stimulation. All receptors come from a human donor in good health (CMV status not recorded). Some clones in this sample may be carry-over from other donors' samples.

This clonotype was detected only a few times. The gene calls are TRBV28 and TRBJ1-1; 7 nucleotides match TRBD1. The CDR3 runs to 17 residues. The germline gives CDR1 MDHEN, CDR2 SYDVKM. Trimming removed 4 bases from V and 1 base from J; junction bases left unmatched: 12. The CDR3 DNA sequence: TGTGCCAGCAGTTCGATAAGAATGGACAGGTGGAACACTGAAGCTTTCTTT. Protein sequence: CASSSIRMDRWNTEAFF.

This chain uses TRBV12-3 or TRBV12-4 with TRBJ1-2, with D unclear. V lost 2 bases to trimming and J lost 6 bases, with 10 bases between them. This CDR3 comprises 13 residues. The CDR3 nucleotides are TGTGCCAGCAGTTTACCCCTTTCCCATGGCTACACCTTC. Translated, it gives CASSLPLSHGYTF.

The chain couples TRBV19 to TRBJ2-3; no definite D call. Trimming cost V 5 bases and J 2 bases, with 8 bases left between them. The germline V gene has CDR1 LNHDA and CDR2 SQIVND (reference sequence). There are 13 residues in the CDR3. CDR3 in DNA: TGTGCCAGTAGTTCCCCACTCACAGATACGCAGTATTTT. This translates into CASSSPLTDTQYF.

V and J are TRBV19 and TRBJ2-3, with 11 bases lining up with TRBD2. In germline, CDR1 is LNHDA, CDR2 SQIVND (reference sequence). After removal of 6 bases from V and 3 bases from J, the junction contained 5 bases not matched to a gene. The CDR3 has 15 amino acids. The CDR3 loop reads CASSWTSGLTDTQYF. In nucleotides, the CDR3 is TGTGCCAGTAGCTGGACTAGCGGGTTGACAGATACGCAGTATTTT.

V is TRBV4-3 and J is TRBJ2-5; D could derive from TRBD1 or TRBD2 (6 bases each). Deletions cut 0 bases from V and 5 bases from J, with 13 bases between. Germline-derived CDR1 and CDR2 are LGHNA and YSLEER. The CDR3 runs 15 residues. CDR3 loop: CASSQDFGGGETQYF. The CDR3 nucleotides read TGCGCCAGCAGCCAAGATTTTGGAGGGGGGGAGACCCAGTACTTC.

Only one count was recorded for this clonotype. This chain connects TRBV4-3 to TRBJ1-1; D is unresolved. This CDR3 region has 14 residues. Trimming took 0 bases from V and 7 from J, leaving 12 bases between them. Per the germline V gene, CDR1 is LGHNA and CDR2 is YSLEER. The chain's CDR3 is CASSQDRTPYEAFF. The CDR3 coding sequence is TGCGCCAGCAGCCAAGACCGAACCCCATATGAAGCTTTCTTT.

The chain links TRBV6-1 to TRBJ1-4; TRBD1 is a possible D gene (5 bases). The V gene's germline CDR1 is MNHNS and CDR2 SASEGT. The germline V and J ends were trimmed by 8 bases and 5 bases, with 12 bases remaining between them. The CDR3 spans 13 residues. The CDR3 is CASQGRLNEKLFF. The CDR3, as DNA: TGTGCCAGCCAGGGACGGTTAAATGAAAAACTGTTTTTT.

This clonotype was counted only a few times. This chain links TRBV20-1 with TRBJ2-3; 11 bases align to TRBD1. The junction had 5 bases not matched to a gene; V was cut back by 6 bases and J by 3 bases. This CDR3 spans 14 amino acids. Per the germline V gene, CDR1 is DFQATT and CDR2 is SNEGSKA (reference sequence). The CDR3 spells CSAGQGAGTDTQYF. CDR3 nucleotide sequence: TGCAGTGCCGGACAGGGGGCCGGGACAGATACGCAGTATTTT.

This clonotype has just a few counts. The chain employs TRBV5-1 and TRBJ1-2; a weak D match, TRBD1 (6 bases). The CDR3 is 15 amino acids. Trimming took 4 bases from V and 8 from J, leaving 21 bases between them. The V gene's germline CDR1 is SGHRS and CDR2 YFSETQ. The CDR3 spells CASSLYGLTGEGYTF. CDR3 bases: TGCGCCAGCAGCCTCTACGGACTGACAGGAGAAGGCTACACCTTC.